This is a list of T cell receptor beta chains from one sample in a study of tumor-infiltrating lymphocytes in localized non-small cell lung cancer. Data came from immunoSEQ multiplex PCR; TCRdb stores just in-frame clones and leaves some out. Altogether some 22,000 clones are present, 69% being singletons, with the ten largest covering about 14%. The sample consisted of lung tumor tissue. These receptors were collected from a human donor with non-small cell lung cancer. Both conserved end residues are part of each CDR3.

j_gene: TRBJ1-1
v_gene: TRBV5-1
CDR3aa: CASRAIGKSEAFF

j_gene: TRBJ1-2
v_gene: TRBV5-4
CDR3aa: CASSLAGTGDLDGYTF

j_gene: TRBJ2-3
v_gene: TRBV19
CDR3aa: CASSMASGKTTDTQYF

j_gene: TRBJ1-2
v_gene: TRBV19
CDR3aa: CASKKGGASYGYTF

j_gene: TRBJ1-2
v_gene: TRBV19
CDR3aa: CASSNSAGGLTYGYTF

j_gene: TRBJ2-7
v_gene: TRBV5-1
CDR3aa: CASSLQGASREQYF

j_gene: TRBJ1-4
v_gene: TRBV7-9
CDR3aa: CASSLKLVSPGGEKLFF

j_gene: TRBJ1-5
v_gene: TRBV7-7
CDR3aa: CASSLFQGSRNQPQHF

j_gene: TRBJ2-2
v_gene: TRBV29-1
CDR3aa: CSAGTGVNPGELFF

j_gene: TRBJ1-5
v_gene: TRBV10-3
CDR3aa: CAIKQGVNQPQHF

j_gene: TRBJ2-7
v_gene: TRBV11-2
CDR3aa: CASSLGHREAAYEQYF

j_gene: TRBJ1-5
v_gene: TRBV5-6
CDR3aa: CASSFYTLQNQPQHF

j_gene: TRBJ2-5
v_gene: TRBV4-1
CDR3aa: CASSQVSGSGETQYF

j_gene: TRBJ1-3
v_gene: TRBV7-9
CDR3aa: CASSSSGSTGKYF

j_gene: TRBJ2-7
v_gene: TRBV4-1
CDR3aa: CASSQGPSGSYEQYF

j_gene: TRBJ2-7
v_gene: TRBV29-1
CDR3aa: CSVETLVKYEQYF

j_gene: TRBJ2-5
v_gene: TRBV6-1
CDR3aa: CASSEASVGTQYF

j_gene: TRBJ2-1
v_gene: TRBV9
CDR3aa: CASSVDGRDYNEQFF

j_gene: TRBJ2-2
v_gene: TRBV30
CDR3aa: CAWSAGAITGELFF

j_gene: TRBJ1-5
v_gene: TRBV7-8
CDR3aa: CASSLALGGSYSNQPQHF

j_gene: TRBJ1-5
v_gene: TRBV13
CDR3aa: CASSIYNQPQHF

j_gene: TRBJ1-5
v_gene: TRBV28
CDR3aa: CASRLQGLSNQPQHF

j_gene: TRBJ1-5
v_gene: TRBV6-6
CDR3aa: CASSTTGNQPQHF

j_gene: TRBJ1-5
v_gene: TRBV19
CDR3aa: CASSPGGLVSNQPQHF

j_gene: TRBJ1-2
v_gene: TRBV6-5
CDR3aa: CASSYSKGQGNYGYTF

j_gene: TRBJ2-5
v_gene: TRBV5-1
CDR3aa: CASRPTTAPREEQYF

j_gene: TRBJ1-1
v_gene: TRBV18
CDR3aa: CASSPNRGDTEAFF

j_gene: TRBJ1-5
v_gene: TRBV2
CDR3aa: CASSDRGDQPQHF

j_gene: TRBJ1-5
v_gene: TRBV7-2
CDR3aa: CASSSRTGNQPQHF

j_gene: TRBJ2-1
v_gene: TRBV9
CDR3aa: CASGGTSAYSSYNEQFF

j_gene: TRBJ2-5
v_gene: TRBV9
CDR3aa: CASSVEPGNQETQYF

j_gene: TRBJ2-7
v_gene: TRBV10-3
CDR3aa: CAISETTTQSSYEQYF

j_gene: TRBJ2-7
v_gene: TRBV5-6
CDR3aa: CASSYQGSGTGHSYEQYF

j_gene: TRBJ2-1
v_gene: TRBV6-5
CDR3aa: CASMKGLGNEQFF

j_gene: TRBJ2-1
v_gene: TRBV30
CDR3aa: CAWSVLRDSRQFF